Here is one T cell receptor (beta chain) with its context. The antigen remains undetermined. This record belongs to a study of shared clonotypes between healthy human individuals. Study results and limitations: Naive CD4 clonotypes overlapped across a handful of donors at roughly 4.5%.

TCRdb's table, derived via immunoSEQ multiplex PCR, lists solely in-frame clones and lacks some. The sample lists a few million clones; around 95% were seen once. Looked up from germline, CDR1 is ENHRY and CDR2 is SYGVKD. J lost 5 bases, V lost 4 bases, and 9 bases had no gene match. This CDR3 has 16 residues. The material sequenced was naive CD4+ T cells sorted from blood. Subset reported: CD45RA+ positively selected. This sequence originates from a man younger than 35 in good health. The V and J genes are TRBV10-3 and TRBJ2-1; 9 nucleotides agree with TRBD2. CDR3 loop: CAISGYGGGENNEQFF. In DNA, the CDR3 is TGTGCCATCAGTGGATATGGCGGGGGGGAAAACAATGAGCAGTTCTTC.